The present T cell receptor beta chain was sequenced within a study of cytomegalovirus exposure and HLA in healthy donors. 13 Jbeta primers and 60 Vbeta primers were used for the PCR. The method was immunoSEQ multiplex PCR; TCRdb's version includes in-frame clones alone and lacks a portion of them. This table holds about 190,000 clones, about 83% found once. Trimming shortened V by 5 bases and J by 4 bases, and 11 bases separated the two germline ends. The CDR3 runs 13 residues. Germline loops: CDR1 LNHDA, CDR2 SQIVND (reference sequence). Study-level points and caveats: Rare TCR sequences predominated, though certain public TCRs were found in many donors. In a later analysis, TCR beta V- and J-gene trimming showed a link to a missense DCLRE1C variant. Among the most significant clusters, several appeared linked to common viral pathogens in a later analysis.

Points on this clone: Its antigen is still unknown.

This sequence originates from a man in his forties in good health and CMV-seropositive. Sequencing used PBMCs. The chain links TRBV19 to TRBJ1-1; D call uncertain. CDR3 sequence: CASSATVGTEAFF. CDR3 bases: TGTGCCAGTAGTGCTACAGTAGGCACTGAAGCTTTCTTT.